This T cell receptor beta chain was profiled in a study of human T cells and chemical hapten exposure. Study-level background: A roughly 2 cm by roughly 2 cm inner upper arm patch received 2% DPC for sensitization.

The study's library attached unique molecular identifiers to single cDNA molecules. TCRdb reprocessed the RACE reads via MiXCR and lists one record per CDR3 protein. Of about 74,000 distinct CDR3 sequences in the sample, approximately 29% are singletons; the top ten hold 8.9%. Time point described: patch test 1, 2 weeks after DPC sensitization. Treatment indicated: therapeutic diphenylcyclopropenone sensitization with weekly scalp DPC. This CDR3 contains 14 residues. Trimming stripped 3 bases from V and 4 bases from J, with 15 bases between. Germline CDR1 DFQATT, CDR2 SNEGSKA (reference sequence). This chain joins TRBV20-1 and TRBJ1-2; D gene unclear. The sample in question was whole blood, obtained in connection with sensitization to the hapten diphenylcyclopropenone (DPC). The source is a middle-aged man with alopecia areata. Some clones in this sample may be carry-over from other donors' samples. CDR3: CSASQPTGSYGYTF. The CDR3 DNA reads TGCAGTGCTAGCCAGCCCACCGGGAGCTATGGCTACACCTTC.